The 17 T cell receptor beta chains reported below all come from one sample, sequenced in a study of control samples from healthy donors and cancer patients. Only in-frame clones appear in the TCRdb table, and some are missing; sequencing was by immunoSEQ multiplex PCR. The table lists 100,000 to 150,000 clones, about 90% of them singletons. Sequenced material: blood. These TCRs come from a man aged 18-30 years in good health.

This chain connects TRBV6-5 to TRBJ1-1; 8 bases align to TRBD1. From germline, CDR1 is MNHEY and CDR2 SVGAGI. The trim removed 6 bases at V and 2 bases at J, leaving 2 bases unmatched. The CDR3 is 13 residues long. CDR3 DNA sequence: TGTGCCAGCAGGGACAGGGTTAACACTGAAGCTTTCTTT. It is translated as CASRDRVNTEAFF.

This chain links TRBV19 with TRBJ1-5, with 8 positions matching TRBD1. Germline V gene lookup returns CDR1 LNHDA and CDR2 SQIVND (reference sequence). The CDR3 extends over 16 amino acids. Germline trimming cut 4 bases from V and 2 bases from J; bases unmatched to any gene: 7. The CDR3 sequence: CASSTSDRGGNQPQHF. In DNA, the CDR3 is TGTGCCAGTAGTACCTCAGACAGGGGTGGCAATCAGCCCCAGCATTTT. Based on the CDR3 plus reference TRBV19 and TRBJ1-5, the full variable domain is DGGITQSPKYLFRKEGQNVTLSCEQNLNHDAMYWYRQDPGQGLRLIYYSQIVNDFQKGDIAEGYSVSREKKESFPLTVTSAQKNPTAFYLCASSTSDRGGNQPQHFGDGTRLSIL.

J is TRBJ2-5 and V is TRBV7-6; weak D call: TRBD2 (6 bases). The length of the CDR3 is 14 residues. Per the germline V gene, CDR1 is SGHVS and CDR2 is FNYEAQ. V lost 4 bases to trimming and J lost 7 bases, with 16 bases between them. The CDR3 spells CASSSGRTIGTQYF. CDR3 DNA sequence: TGTGCCAGCAGCTCAGGAAGGACTATTGGGACCCAGTACTTC.

The V gene is TRBV11-2, the J gene TRBJ2-6; no clear D gene. Germline V CDR1 and CDR2: SGHAT, FQNNGV. This CDR3 is 16 amino acids long. Trimming removed 0 bases from V and 1 base from J, with 7 bases in between. The CDR3 region is CASSLDRGSGANVLTF. The CDR3 DNA reads TGTGCCAGCAGCTTAGATCGAGGTTCTGGGGCCAACGTCCTGACTTTC.

Points on this clone: This specimen includes other DNA sequences encoding the same CDR3. CDR3 coding DNA: TGTGCCAGCAGCCCGGGACAGCTGAACACTGAAGCTTTCTTT. Protein product: CASSPGQLNTEAFF. The rearrangement joins TRBV7-3 to TRBJ1-1, with 7 bases aligning to TRBD1. The CDR3 has 14 residues. V lost 5 bases to trimming and J lost 0 bases; unmatched junction nucleotides: 3. Germline-derived CDR1 and CDR2 are SGHTA and FQGTGA.

This chain links TRBV28 with TRBJ1-3; D ambiguous. The CDR3 sequence is 15 residues long. V shed 6 bases and J shed 0 bases, with 12 bases lying between them. Germline CDR1 MDHEN, CDR2 SYDVKM. CDR3 sequence (DNA): TGTGCCAGCAGCTTAGCCGGGAACTCTGGAAACACCATATATTTT. Protein: CASSLAGNSGNTIYF.

This chain connects TRBV4-1 to TRBJ1-2; possibly TRBD1 for D (5 bases). There are 14 residues in the CDR3. Trimming cost V 7 bases and J 3 bases, with 15 bases left between them. Germline lookup yields CDR1 MGHRA and CDR2 YSYEKL. The DNA for the CDR3 is TGCGCCAGCACGCACGGCACAGGAGACTATGGCTACACCTTC. This sequence encodes CASTHGTGDYGYTF.

This chain links TRBV5-1 with TRBJ1-1; D call uncertain. The CDR3 contains 13 residues. Trimming removed 6 bases from V and 3 bases from J, with 12 bases in between. In germline, CDR1 is SGHRS, CDR2 YFSETQ. The CDR3 DNA sequence: TGCGCCAGCACCAAGGGCAGTGACACTGAAGCTTTCTTT. Translation gives CASTKGSDTEAFF.

V and J are TRBV24-1 and TRBJ2-7; tentatively, D is TRBD2 (7 bases). The germline gives CDR1 KGHDR, CDR2 SFDVKD. The V end was cut by 2 bases, the J end by 6 bases, with 10 bases between. The CDR3 extends over 13 amino acids. Written as DNA, the CDR3 is TGTGCCACCAGTGATTCGGGGGGCCGCGAGCAGTACTTC. Its translation is CATSDSGGREQYF.

This clone has a single count. This rearrangement joins TRBV11-2 to TRBJ2-7; no reliable D call. The CDR3 contains 13 residues. Germline assignment: CDR1 SGHAT and CDR2 FQNNGV. V gave up 5 bases and J gave up 2 bases, with 10 bases separating them. The chain's CDR3 is CASSPPNTYEQYF. The CDR3 DNA reads as TGTGCCAGCAGCCCCCCGAATACCTACGAGCAGTACTTC.

This clone has a handful of counts. The chain carries TRBV7-9 and TRBJ1-1; D call uncertain. CDR1 SEHNR and CDR2 FQNEAQ come from the germline V gene (reference sequence). The ends were cut back, 0 bases at V and 7 bases at J, with 6 bases in the middle. This CDR3 contains 12 residues. DNA of the CDR3: TGTGCCAGCAGCTTAGCCCGAGATGAAGCTTTCTTT. This translates into CASSLARDEAFF.

The J gene is TRBJ2-1, the V gene TRBV10-1; D is perhaps TRBD2 (5 bases). The germline CDR1 and CDR2 sequences are WNHNN and SYGVQD (reference sequence). The CDR3 sequence is 14 residues long. The V end was cut by 4 bases, the J end by 1 base, with 8 bases between. CDR3 in DNA: TGCGCCAGCAGTGTTAGAGGGTCCTACAATGAGCAGTTCTTC. Encoded protein: CASSVRGSYNEQFF.

The CDR3 is CASSPKSYEQYF. The CDR3 region has the DNA TGTGCCAGCTCACCCAAGTCCTACGAGCAGTACTTC. The chain joins TRBV18 to TRBJ2-7; D unclear. The V gene lost 3 bases and the J gene lost 1 base, with 4 bases spanning the gap. The CDR3 extends over 12 amino acids. CDR1 KGHSH and CDR2 LQKENI come from the germline V gene. Complete variable domain (other parts from reference TRBV18 and TRBJ2-7): NAGVMQNPRHLVRRRGQEARLRCSPMKGHSHVYWYRQLPEEGLKFMVYLQKENIIDESGMPKERFSAEFPKEGPSILRIQQVVRGDSAAYFCASSPKSYEQYFGPGTRLTVT.

This clone was seen a single time. It may be a read error: a sequence one base away is much more abundant. The rearrangement links TRBV6-5 to TRBJ2-3; 10 bases fit TRBD2. The CDR3 sequence is 15 residues long. V shed 5 bases, J shed 0 bases, and the junction held 2 bases outside the gene matches. Germline V lookup: CDR1 MNHEY, CDR2 SVGAGI. The CDR3 DNA reads as TGTGCCAGCAGTAAGACTAGCGGGAGCACAGATACGCAGTATTTT. Amino acids: CASSKTSGSTDTQYF.

The chain recombines TRBV3-1 (or the pseudogene TRBV3-2) with TRBJ1-2, with D possibly matching TRBD1 (6 bases). V dropped 3 bases and J dropped 4 bases, with 12 bases sitting between them. Germline CDR1 reads LGHDT; CDR2 reads YNNKEL (reference sequence). The CDR3 contains 14 residues. The CDR3 sequence is CASSHSGQLYGYTF. CDR3 bases: TGTGCCAGCAGCCATTCGGGACAACTCTATGGCTACACCTTC.

This clone was detected only once. The gene calls are TRBV25-1 and TRBJ2-4, with 8 bases fitting TRBD1. With V trimmed by 3 bases and J by 16 bases, 8 bases remained unmatched. The CDR3 spans 12 residues. CDR1 and CDR2 from the germline V gene are MGHDK and SYGVNS. The CDR3 sequence is CASSDSWDRPYF. The CDR3 DNA is TGTGCCAGCAGTGACAGTTGGGACAGGCCCTACTTC.

This chain links TRBV5-6 with TRBJ2-3, with 8 bases lining up with TRBD2. CDR1 and CDR2 from the germline V gene are SGHDT and YYEEEE. The V segment lost 6 bases and the J segment 1 base; nucleotides outside the gene matches: 10. This CDR3 contains 16 residues. In DNA form, the CDR3 reads TGTGCCAGCATCCCTAGCGGGCCTGCCCGCACAGATACGCAGTATTTT. Translating it yields CASIPSGPARTDTQYF.